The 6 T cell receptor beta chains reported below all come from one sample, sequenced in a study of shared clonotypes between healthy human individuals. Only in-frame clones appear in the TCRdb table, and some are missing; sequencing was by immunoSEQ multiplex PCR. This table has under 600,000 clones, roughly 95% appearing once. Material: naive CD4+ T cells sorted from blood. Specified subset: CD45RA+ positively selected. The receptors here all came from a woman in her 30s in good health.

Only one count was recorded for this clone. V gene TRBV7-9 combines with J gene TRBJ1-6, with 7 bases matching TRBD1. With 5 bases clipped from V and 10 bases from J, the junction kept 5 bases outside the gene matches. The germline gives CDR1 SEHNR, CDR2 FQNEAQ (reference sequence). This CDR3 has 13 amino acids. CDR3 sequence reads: CASSRGGESPLHF. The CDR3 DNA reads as TGTGCCAGCAGCCGAGGGGGCGAGTCACCCCTCCACTTT.

The CDR3 spells CASSFGQGANEKLFF. CDR3 DNA sequence: TGTGCCAGCAGCTTCGGTCAGGGGGCGAATGAAAAACTGTTTTTT. The V call is TRBV11-2, the J call TRBJ1-4; 8 nucleotides align to TRBD1. Per germline, CDR1 SGHAT and CDR2 FQNNGV. This CDR3 spans 15 amino acids. V dropped 3 bases and J dropped 5; count of bases not matched to a gene: 5.

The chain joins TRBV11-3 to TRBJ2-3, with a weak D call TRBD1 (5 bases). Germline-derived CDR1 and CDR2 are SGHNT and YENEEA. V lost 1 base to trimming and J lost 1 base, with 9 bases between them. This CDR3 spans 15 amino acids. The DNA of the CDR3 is TGTGCCAGCAGCTTAGGGACAAGTGGCACAGATACGCAGTATTTT. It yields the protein CASSLGTSGTDTQYF.

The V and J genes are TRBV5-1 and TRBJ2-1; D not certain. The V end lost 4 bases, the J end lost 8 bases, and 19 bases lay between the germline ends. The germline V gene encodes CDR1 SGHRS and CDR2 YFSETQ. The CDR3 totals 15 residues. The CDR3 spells CASSPGRGPVDEQFF. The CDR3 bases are TGCGCCAGCAGCCCCGGACGAGGACCGGTCGATGAGCAGTTCTTC.

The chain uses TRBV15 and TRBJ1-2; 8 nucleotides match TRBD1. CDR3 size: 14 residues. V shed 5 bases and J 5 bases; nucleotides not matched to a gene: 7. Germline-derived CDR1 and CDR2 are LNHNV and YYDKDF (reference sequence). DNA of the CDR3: TGTGCCACCAGCCGGGACAGGTGGGAATATGGCTACACCTTC. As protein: CATSRDRWEYGYTF.

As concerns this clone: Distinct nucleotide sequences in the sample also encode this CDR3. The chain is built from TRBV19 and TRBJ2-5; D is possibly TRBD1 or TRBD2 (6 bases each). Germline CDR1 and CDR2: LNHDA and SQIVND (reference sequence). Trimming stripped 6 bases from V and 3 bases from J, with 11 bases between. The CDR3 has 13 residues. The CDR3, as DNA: TGTGCCAGTAGCAGGGGACTGAAAGAGACCCAGTACTTC. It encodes CASSRGLKETQYF.